This T cell receptor (beta chain) was recovered during a study of blood T cell repertoires in COVID-19. The overall study: Sites across the United States, Italy and Spain contributed samples from acute and convalescent COVID-19. The analysed material was cDNA or gDNA that came from T cells, B-cell-depleted T cells, or PBMCs.

Libraries were prepared by immunoSEQ multiplex PCR; TCRdb keeps only in-frame clonotypes and omits some of them. The top ten clones hold under 7.5% of a sample with 130,000 to 150,000 clones, around 87% of them seen once. The CDR3 loop spans 13 amino acids. Germline V gene sequence: CDR1 LNHDA, CDR2 SQIVND (reference sequence). The V gene end was trimmed by 4 bases and the J gene end by 7 bases; junction bases not matched to a gene: 6. Sequenced: peripheral blood. This clonotype was obtained from an elderly man with acute or convalescent COVID-19. V is TRBV19 and J is TRBJ1-1, with TRBD1 matching 7 bases. CDR3 coding DNA: TGTGCCAGTAGTAGTTACCGGGACAGTGAAGCTTTCTTT. As protein: CASSSYRDSEAFF.